This T cell receptor (beta chain) was retrieved from a study of CD4 and CD8 cells across lung adenocarcinoma regions. TCRdb processed the PCR reads anew with MiXCR; each CDR3 protein has one entry. The data contain thousands of distinct CDR3 sequences, over 45% of them seen just once; the ten biggest clones take up around 17%. The patients had localized lung adenocarcinoma, a non-small cell subtype. The V end was cut by 5 bases, the J end by 8 bases, with 15 bases between. The CDR3 length is 13 residues. Germline-derived CDR1 and CDR2 are SGHAT and FQDESV (reference sequence). Source material: CD4+ T cells from the margin of a lung tumor. This TCR derives from a female donor with lung adenocarcinoma. The CD4 and CD8 labels of this study may be unreliable. J is TRBJ1-2 and V is TRBV11-1; D not certain. CDR3 DNA: TGTGCCAGCAGCGACAACCCGAGAGACGGCTACACCTTC. It encodes CASSDNPRDGYTF.